One sample yielded the 14 T cell receptor beta chains listed below, sequenced in a study of breast tumors, draining lymph nodes, adjacent tissues. One entry per CDR3 protein results from TCRdb running MiXCR on the multiplex PCR reads. The repertoire has roughly 70,000 distinct CDR3 sequences, less than 50% of them found once; the top ten carry over 7.5%. Sample: breast tumor tissue. The receptors originated from a female donor with breast cancer. Some clones in this sample may be carry-over from other donors' samples.

This clonotype came up many times. This chain joins TRBV12-3 or TRBV12-4 and TRBJ2-1; TRBD2 matches 11 bases. The CDR3 totals 17 residues. Germline trimming cut 6 bases from V and 1 base from J; bases unmatched to any gene: 8. In nucleotides, the CDR3 is TGTGCCAGCAGCTCAAATAGCGGGAGGGTTTCCTACAATGAGCAGTTCTTC. Its translation: CASSSNSGRVSYNEQFF.

This clonotype appeared many times. The chain carries TRBV4-2 and TRBJ2-5, with D possibly being TRBD2 (5 bases). The CDR3 consists of 17 residues. V gave up 0 bases and J gave up 2 bases, with 16 bases separating them. CDR1 LGHNA and CDR2 YNFKEQ come from the germline V gene. The CDR3 coding sequence is TGTGCCAGCAGCCAAGATCACGGAGGATCTGAACAAGAGACCCAGTACTTC. It yields the protein CASSQDHGGSEQETQYF.

This clonotype was seen ten or more times. The chain carries TRBV5-8 and TRBJ2-6; D ambiguous. CDR1 is SGHTS, CDR2 YDEGEE, per germline. Deletions cut 1 base from V and 0 bases from J, with 5 bases between. The CDR3 is 15 amino acids. The CDR3 here is CASSLTSSGANVLTF. The CDR3 DNA reads TGTGCCAGCAGCTTGACAAGCTCTGGGGCCAACGTCCTGACTTTC.

The J gene is TRBJ2-1, the V gene TRBV2; either TRBD1 or TRBD2 may fit D (5 bases each). Trimming took off 7 bases at V and 5 bases at J, with 24 bases between the two ends. CDR3 length: 17 residues. Germline V lookup: CDR1 SNHLY, CDR2 FYNNEI. The DNA for the CDR3 is TGTGCCAGCACCCAAAGGGGCGGTGGGAGTGGGCACAATGAGCAGTTCTTC. It codes for CASTQRGGGSGHNEQFF.

The rearrangement uses TRBV29-1 and TRBJ1-4; D call uncertain. Germline values: CDR1 SQVTM, CDR2 ANQGSEA. V was cut by 2 bases and J by 2 bases, with 12 bases left in between. The CDR3 sequence is 15 residues long. The CDR3 region has the DNA TGCAGCGTTGAAATATCGGACTGTACTAATGAAAAACTGTTTTTT. This encodes CSVEISDCTNEKLFF. Looking up the rest from reference TRBV29-1 and TRBJ1-4 gives the full variable domain: SAVISQKPSRDICQRGTSLTIQCQVDSQVTMMFWYRQQPGQSLTLIATANQGSEATYESGFVIDKFPISRPNLTFSTLTVSNMSPEDSSIYLCSVEISDCTNEKLFFGSGTQLSVL.

CDR3 amino acids: CASSLTGLSGGETQYF. The CDR3 DNA follows: TGTGCCAGCAGCTTAACCGGGCTCAGCGGGGGGGAGACCCAGTACTTC. The chain couples TRBV7-3 to TRBJ2-5; 9 nucleotides line up with TRBD2. With 0 bases clipped from V and 5 bases from J, the junction kept 7 bases outside the gene matches. CDR1 is SGHTA, CDR2 FQGTGA, per germline. This CDR3 contains 16 residues.

This clonotype was counted at least ten times. The gene calls are TRBV7-6 and TRBJ1-6, with a possible D match to TRBD1 (6 bases). Deletions cut 5 bases from V and 4 bases from J, with 15 bases between. This CDR3 spans 16 amino acids. Germline V CDR1 and CDR2: SGHVS, FNYEAQ. The CDR3 DNA follows: TGTGCCAGCAGCCTAAGAGGGGGGGTGTATAATTCACCCCTCCACTTT. Amino acid sequence: CASSLRGGVYNSPLHF. Supplemented by reference TRBV7-6 and TRBJ1-6, the full variable domain reads GAGVSQSPRYKVTKRGQDVALRCDPISGHVSLYWYRQALGQGPEFLTYFNYEAQQDKSGLPNDRFSAERPEGSISTLTIQRTEQRDSAMYRCASSLRGGVYNSPLHFGNGTRLTVT.

V is TRBV5-1 and J is TRBJ2-3; 11 nucleotides agree with TRBD2. Germline-derived CDR1 and CDR2 are SGHRS and YFSETQ. The V gene end was trimmed by 1 base and the J gene end by 4 bases; junction bases not matched to a gene: 5. CDR3 length: 16 amino acids. The CDR3 loop is CASSLYTSGSSDTQYF. Written as DNA, the CDR3 is TGCGCCAGCAGCTTGTATACTAGCGGGAGCTCAGATACGCAGTATTTT.

Only one count was recorded for this clonotype. V gene TRBV6-5 combines with J gene TRBJ1-6; D may be TRBD1 (6 bases). Trimming cost V 3 bases and J 10 bases, with 19 bases left between them. Germline V lookup: CDR1 MNHEY, CDR2 SVGAGI. The CDR3 covers 16 residues. The CDR3 nucleotides read TGTGCCAGCAGTTATTACAGTGTCTGGACAGAATCACCCCTCCACTTT. As protein: CASSYYSVWTESPLHF.

In this sample, this clonotype turned up many times. The rearrangement uses TRBV6-6 and TRBJ1-2; D gene unclear. CDR1 and CDR2 from the germline V gene are MNHNY and SVGAGI (reference sequence). This CDR3 contains 14 residues. Trimming stripped 5 bases from V and 7 bases from J, with 17 bases between. The CDR3 DNA sequence: TGTGCCAGCAGTCTCACGGAGAATAGACGTGGCTACACCTTC. It codes for CASSLTENRRGYTF.

This clonotype is categorized as medium-sized. The chain couples TRBV15 to TRBJ1-4, with D possibly matching TRBD1 (6 bases). The CDR3 loop spans 14 amino acids. The germline V and J ends were trimmed by 0 bases and 7 bases, with 9 bases remaining between them. The V gene's germline CDR1 is LNHNV and CDR2 YYDKDF (reference sequence). CDR3 protein: CATSRDRGVEKLFF. Written as DNA, the CDR3 is TGTGCCACCAGCAGAGACAGGGGCGTTGAAAAACTGTTTTTT.

The J gene is TRBJ2-2, the V gene TRBV20-1; 8 bases agree with TRBD2. The germline V gene encodes CDR1 DFQATT and CDR2 SNEGSKA (reference sequence). This CDR3 region has 13 residues. J was trimmed by 8 bases and V by 2 bases; bases with no gene match: 4. This CDR3 reads CSARSGLAGELFF. CDR3 nucleotides: TGCAGTGCTAGAAGTGGACTAGCAGGGGAGCTGTTTTTT.

V and J are TRBV10-3 and TRBJ1-6; D not certain. Germline lookup yields CDR1 ENHRY and CDR2 SYGVKD. The CDR3 is 14 amino acids. Trimming removed 5 bases at V and 10 bases at J, with 15 bases between. CDR3 region: CAISPEGRNSPLHF. For the CDR3, the DNA is TGTGCCATCAGTCCTGAGGGTAGGAACTCACCCCTCCACTTT.

This chain uses TRBV7-6 with TRBJ2-5, with D possibly being TRBD2 (7 bases). The CDR3 has 14 residues. The ends were cut back, 6 bases at V and 5 bases at J, with 16 bases in the middle. Germline V gene sequence: CDR1 SGHVS, CDR2 FNYEAQ. CDR3 loop: CASSPSQGGETQYF. The CDR3 DNA reads TGTGCCAGCAGTCCCTCACAGGGAGGGGAGACCCAGTACTTC.